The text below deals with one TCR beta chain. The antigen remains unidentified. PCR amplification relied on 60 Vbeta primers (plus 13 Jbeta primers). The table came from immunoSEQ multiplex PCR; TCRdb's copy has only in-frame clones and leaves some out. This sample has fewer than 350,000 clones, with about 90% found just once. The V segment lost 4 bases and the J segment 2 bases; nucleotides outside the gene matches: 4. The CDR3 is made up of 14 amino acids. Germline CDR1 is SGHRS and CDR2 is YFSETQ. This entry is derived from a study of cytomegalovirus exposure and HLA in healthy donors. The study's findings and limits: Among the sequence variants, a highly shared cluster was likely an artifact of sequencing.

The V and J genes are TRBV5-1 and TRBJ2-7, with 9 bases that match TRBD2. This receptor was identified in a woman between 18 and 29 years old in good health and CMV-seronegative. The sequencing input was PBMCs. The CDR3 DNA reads TGCGCCAGCAGCAGCGGGGGGACGGCCTACGAGCAGTACTTC. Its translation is CASSSGGTAYEQYF.